The 27 T cell receptor beta chains reported below all come from one sample, sequenced in a study of blood T cell repertoires in COVID-19. Method: immunoSEQ multiplex PCR; TCRdb's copy keeps in-frame clones and lacks some. Here the sample spans approximately 150,000 clones, roughly 87% being singletons. Sequenced sample: PBMCs or T cells enriched from blood (not recorded which). These receptors originate from a human donor with acute COVID-19. The donor label of this sample is uncertain.

The J gene is TRBJ2-1, the V gene TRBV4-3; 9 bases align to TRBD2. The CDR3 runs 17 residues. Per the germline V gene, CDR1 is LGHNA and CDR2 is YSLEER. V lost 0 bases to trimming and J lost 3 bases; unmatched junction nucleotides: 6. The CDR3 region has the DNA TGCGCCAGCAGCCAAGATCGGCGCGGGGGGGACTACAATGAGCAGTTCTTC. This gives the protein CASSQDRRGGDYNEQFF.

This clone has only one observation. The chain employs TRBV3-1 (or the pseudogene TRBV3-2) and TRBJ1-4; D not certain. The germline V gene has CDR1 LGHDT and CDR2 YNNKEL (reference sequence). Trimming stripped 4 bases from V and 4 bases from J, with 16 bases between. The CDR3 sequence is 16 residues long. The CDR3 DNA reads as TGTGCCAGCAGCCTCCGAGGAGGGCTCGGTAATGAAAAACTGTTTTTT. Its protein is CASSLRGGLGNEKLFF.

The chain couples TRBV3-1 (or the pseudogene TRBV3-2) to TRBJ2-1; 12 positions match TRBD2. Per germline, CDR1 LGHDT and CDR2 YNNKEL (reference sequence). Trimming cost V 1 base and J 7 bases; bases outside gene matches: 8. The CDR3 spans 17 residues. The CDR3 spells CASSQGLAGATGNEQFF. In nucleotides, the CDR3 is TGTGCCAGCAGCCAAGGACTAGCGGGGGCAACGGGGAATGAGCAGTTCTTC.

This rearrangement joins TRBV19 to TRBJ2-3; 15 nucleotides agree with TRBD2. Per germline, CDR1 LNHDA and CDR2 SQIVND (reference sequence). The CDR3 length is 17 residues. Trimming cost V 5 bases and J 5 bases; bases outside gene matches: 8. CDR3 loop: CASSLWTSGGVGDTQYF. CDR3 nucleotide sequence: TGTGCCAGTAGTCTCTGGACTAGCGGGGGGGTTGGAGATACGCAGTATTTT.

V is TRBV19 and J is TRBJ1-5; D is undetermined. The germline CDR1 and CDR2 sequences are LNHDA and SQIVND (reference sequence). V was shortened by 10 bases and J by 0 bases, with 16 bases between the two germline ends. This CDR3 is built from 15 residues. CDR3 bases: TGTGCCACCGAGGGCACCGCGTATAGCAATCAGCCCCAGCATTTT. Protein sequence: CATEGTAYSNQPQHF.

The CDR3 protein is CASSSDSYEQYF. In DNA form, the CDR3 reads TGTGCCAGCAGTTCAGACTCCTACGAGCAGTACTTC. The chain recombines TRBV12-3 or TRBV12-4 with TRBJ2-7, with no clear D. The germline V and J ends were trimmed by 4 bases and 0 bases, with 4 bases remaining between them. This CDR3 region has 12 residues.

The gene calls are TRBV10-3 and TRBJ1-6; D uncertain. This CDR3 contains 13 residues. V was pared by 10 bases and J by 8 bases, with 15 bases between. Germline values: CDR1 ENHRY, CDR2 SYGVKD. DNA of the CDR3: TGTGCCACCACAGACCTTTCCGATTCACCCCTCCACTTT. This encodes CATTDLSDSPLHF.

In this sample, this clone turned up a few times. The CDR3 DNA reads as TGCGCCAGCACCCAACCGGGGTACGGAAACACCATATATTTT. Translating gives CASTQPGYGNTIYF. This chain joins TRBV5-1 and TRBJ1-3, with D unresolved. Germline CDR1 is SGHRS and CDR2 is YFSETQ. V was pared by 6 bases and J by 4 bases, with 14 bases between. This CDR3 comprises 14 residues.

J is TRBJ1-4 and V is TRBV25-1, with 9 bases matching TRBD1. Germline CDR1 and CDR2: MGHDK and SYGVNS. Losses at the gene ends were 4 bases for V and 8 bases for J; bases not matched to a gene: 2. The CDR3 runs 13 residues. The DNA for the CDR3 is TGTGCCAGCAGTGGACAGGGGGGGGAAAAACTGTTTTTT. Translated: CASSGQGGEKLFF.

The genes are TRBV30 and TRBJ2-5; D is perhaps TRBD2 (6 bases). From germline, CDR1 is GTSNPN and CDR2 SVGIG (reference sequence). The CDR3 has 15 amino acids. V was pared by 4 bases and J by 2 bases, with 17 bases between. The CDR3 sequence is CAWTLSSGLQETQYF. DNA of the CDR3: TGTGCCTGGACCCTCTCATCGGGACTTCAAGAGACCCAGTACTTC.

DNA of the CDR3: TGTGCCAGTAGTATCGGCTCGGGAGTAGACTCTGGAAACACCATATATTTT. Translated: CASSIGSGVDSGNTIYF. J is TRBJ1-3 and V is TRBV19; D is unclear. The CDR3 totals 17 residues. Germline CDR1 and CDR2: LNHDA and SQIVND (reference sequence). V was shortened by 3 bases and J by 0 bases, with 15 bases between the two germline ends.

The rearrangement uses TRBV7-8 and TRBJ2-3, with 10 bases matching TRBD2. The V segment lost 8 bases and the J segment 1 base; nucleotides outside the gene matches: 15. Germline lookup yields CDR1 SGHVS and CDR2 FQNEAQ. The CDR3 contains 18 residues. CDR3 bases: TGTGCCAGCTCCGAACTAAGCGGGGGGGCCTTAGGCACAGATACGCAGTATTTT. This gives the protein CASSELSGGALGTDTQYF.

In regard to this clone: The sample carries other DNA sequences with the same CDR3. The chain has TRBV7-2 and TRBJ2-3; D is unresolved. V lost 5 bases and J lost 2, with 5 bases in between. The CDR3 extends over 12 amino acids. Germline V gene lookup returns CDR1 SGHTA and CDR2 FQGNSA. The CDR3 DNA reads as TGTGCCAGCAGCCCATTCACAGATACGCAGTATTTT. This codes for CASSPFTDTQYF.

The chain is built from TRBV6-1 and TRBJ2-7; the D gene is possibly TRBD1 (5 bases). In germline, CDR1 is MNHNS, CDR2 SASEGT. There are 15 residues in the CDR3. The ends were cut back, 2 bases at V and 3 bases at J, with 14 bases in the middle. CDR3 amino acids: CASSERPGKIYEQYF. The CDR3 DNA is TGTGCCAGCAGTGAACGGCCAGGGAAAATCTACGAGCAGTACTTC.

The rearrangement uses TRBV5-1 and TRBJ2-7; 11 bases fit TRBD1. The V and J ends lost 3 bases and 11 bases, in that order; junction bases with no gene match: 13. Germline CDR1 reads SGHRS; CDR2 reads YFSETQ. This CDR3 region has 15 residues. The CDR3 reads CASSSIGLDRGLEYF. DNA for the CDR3: TGCGCCAGCAGCTCGATAGGTTTGGACAGGGGGCTAGAGTACTTC.

This clone has only one observation. The CDR3 DNA is TGTGCCAGCAGGCCTCGGTGGGGCGGTAGCAATCAGCCCCAGCATTTT. This codes for CASRPRWGGSNQPQHF. The rearrangement links TRBV5-5 to TRBJ1-5, with D perhaps TRBD1 (5 bases). Germline lookup yields CDR1 SGHKS and CDR2 YYEKEE (reference sequence). The CDR3 spans 16 residues. V dropped 5 bases and J dropped 0 bases, with 15 bases sitting between them.

The chain employs TRBV27 and TRBJ2-1; 9 nucleotides line up with TRBD2. The CDR3 loop spans 16 amino acids. Germline lookup yields CDR1 MNHEY and CDR2 SMNVEV (reference sequence). V gave up 4 bases and J gave up 4 bases; unmatched junction bases: 8. The CDR3, as DNA: TGTGCCAGCAGTTCTCTCTTAGCGGGGGTATACAATGAGCAGTTCTTC. Its translation: CASSSLLAGVYNEQFF.

The gene calls are TRBV28 and TRBJ1-1, with 11 bases identical to TRBD1. In germline, CDR1 is MDHEN, CDR2 SYDVKM. V lost 3 bases and J lost 1; bases outside the gene matches: 7. This CDR3 is 17 amino acids long. The CDR3 DNA reads TGTGCCAGCAGTTTGAGGACAGGGGGCTTGGGGAACACTGAAGCTTTCTTT. Its protein product is CASSLRTGGLGNTEAFF.

The chain links TRBV19 to TRBJ2-4; 10 bases match TRBD2. The germline gives CDR1 LNHDA, CDR2 SQIVND (reference sequence). CDR3 size: 17 residues. After removal of 6 bases from V and 0 bases from J, the junction contained 8 bases not matched to a gene. The CDR3 region is CASRAAGGPLAKNIQYF. DNA of the CDR3: TGTGCCAGTAGGGCAGCGGGGGGGCCTTTAGCCAAAAACATTCAGTACTTC. Filled out from reference TRBV19 and TRBJ2-4, the complete variable domain reads DGGITQSPKYLFRKEGQNVTLSCEQNLNHDAMYWYRQDPGQGLRLIYYSQIVNDFQKGDIAEGYSVSREKKESFPLTVTSAQKNPTAFYLCASRAAGGPLAKNIQYFGAGTRLSVL.

The chain joins TRBV5-1 to TRBJ2-2, with 9 bases aligning to TRBD1. The trim removed 2 bases at V and 4 bases at J, leaving 6 bases unmatched. Germline lookup yields CDR1 SGHRS and CDR2 YFSETQ. The CDR3 runs 16 residues. The CDR3 loop is CASSLTGGLLTGELFF. In DNA, the CDR3 is TGCGCCAGCAGCTTAACAGGGGGCCTTCTCACCGGGGAGCTGTTTTTT.

The V and J genes are TRBV19 and TRBJ2-3; perhaps TRBD1 as D (5 bases). Germline values: CDR1 LNHDA, CDR2 SQIVND (reference sequence). This CDR3 has 15 residues. V lost 5 bases and J 3 bases, leaving 15 bases between the germline ends. In DNA form, the CDR3 reads TGTGCCAGTAGTCGCCAGGGTCAACGGACAGATACGCAGTATTTT. Protein product: CASSRQGQRTDTQYF.

The CDR3, as DNA: TGTGCCTGGAGCACAGGGATCGGCGAGCAGTACTTC. Its protein product is CAWSTGIGEQYF. The rearrangement links TRBV30 to TRBJ2-7; maybe TRBD1 (6 bases). This CDR3 is 12 amino acids long. Trimming took off 3 bases at V and 6 bases at J, with 12 bases between the two ends. CDR1 is GTSNPN, CDR2 SVGIG, per germline (reference sequence).

The V gene is TRBV30, the J gene TRBJ2-1; no reliable D call. CDR3 length equals 12 residues. Germline CDR1 is GTSNPN and CDR2 is SVGIG (reference sequence). Trimming removed 1 base at V and 7 bases at J, with 8 bases between. The CDR3 is CAWSDVRNEQFF. CDR3 in DNA: TGTGCCTGGAGTGACGTTAGAAATGAGCAGTTCTTC. Full variable domain (outside the CDR3, taken from reference TRBV30 and TRBJ2-1): SQTIHQWPATLVQPVGSPLSLECTVEGTSNPNLYWYRQAAGRGLQLLFYSVGIGQISSEVPQNLSASRPQDRQFILSSKKLLLSDSGFYLCAWSDVRNEQFFGPGTRLTVL.

The chain employs TRBV7-6 and TRBJ2-7; TRBD2 might be the D (6 bases). The CDR3 length is 17 residues. V was trimmed by 0 bases and J by 3 bases, leaving 18 bases between them. Germline V gene lookup returns CDR1 SGHVS and CDR2 FNYEAQ. The CDR3 spells CASSLASGGSGNYEQYF. CDR3 nucleotide sequence: TGTGCCAGCAGCTTAGCGAGTGGGGGTAGCGGTAACTACGAGCAGTACTTC. The variable domain in full, with the rest retrieved from reference TRBV7-6 and TRBJ2-7, is GAGVSQSPRYKVTKRGQDVALRCDPISGHVSLYWYRQALGQGPEFLTYFNYEAQQDKSGLPNDRFSAERPEGSISTLTIQRTEQRDSAMYRCASSLASGGSGNYEQYFGPGTRLTVT.

This chain joins TRBV5-1 and TRBJ2-4; D is unresolved. V lost 3 bases to trimming and J lost 5 bases, with 12 bases between them. The CDR3 covers 14 residues. Germline V CDR1 and CDR2: SGHRS, YFSETQ. This CDR3 is CASSSTGLENIQYF. The CDR3 region has the DNA TGCGCCAGCAGCTCCACCGGTTTGGAAAACATTCAGTACTTC.

This chain connects TRBV4-3 to TRBJ2-7, with 13 positions matching TRBD2. Per germline, CDR1 LGHNA and CDR2 YSLEER. With 5 bases clipped from V and 2 bases from J, the junction kept 9 bases outside the gene matches. The CDR3 runs 17 residues. The CDR3 is CASSVGTSGITPYEQYF. CDR3 DNA sequence: TGCGCCAGCAGCGTCGGGACTAGCGGGATTACTCCCTACGAGCAGTACTTC.

This sequence joins TRBV4-2 and TRBJ1-6; 8 bases are a match to TRBD1. The CDR3 covers 16 residues. The V gene's germline CDR1 is LGHNA and CDR2 YNFKEQ. With V trimmed by 1 base and J by 10 bases, 9 bases remained unmatched. The CDR3 nucleotides read TGTGCCAGCAGCCAAGGACATCGCACAGGGGGATCACCCCTCCACTTT. Translating it yields CASSQGHRTGGSPLHF.